The rows below give T cell receptor beta chains drawn from one sample of a study of blood T cell repertoires in COVID-19. Only in-frame clones appear in the TCRdb table, and some are missing; sequencing was by immunoSEQ multiplex PCR. The table shows under 350,000 clones, with approximately 90% occurring only once. Sequenced: peripheral blood. The source of these receptors is a middle-aged man with acute or convalescent COVID-19. CDR3s include the opening cysteine and the closing phenylalanine or tryptophan. A D gene is named only where the DNA matches it firmly. Clone size, where shown, is once, few, many, or a class for clones that have expanded.

DNA,CDR3,J,V,D,size
TGTGCCAGCAGCCTTGGACAGAACACTGAAGCTTTCTTT,CASSLGQNTEAFF,TRBJ1-1,TRBV7-9,-,-
TGTGCCAGCAGCTTAGTTGGGGGGGCCTCTGAAAAACTGTTTTTT,CASSLVGGASEKLFF,TRBJ1-4,TRBV7-2,-,-
TGTGCCAGCAGTGAACGGGGTCTCTATGGCTACACCTTC,CASSERGLYGYTF,TRBJ1-2,TRBV6-1,-,-
TGTGCCAGCAGCGTAGCAGGGACAGGGACCTACGAGCAGTACTTC,CASSVAGTGTYEQYF,TRBJ2-7,TRBV9,TRBD1,-
TGTGCCAGCAGCGCCAAGTCGGGGACTGAAGCTTTCTTT,CASSAKSGTEAFF,TRBJ1-1,TRBV9,-,-
TGCGCCAGCAGTGAGTCGGACTCCTCCGGACGGGGGCAGTATTTT,CASSESDSSGRGQYF,TRBJ2-3,TRBV10-1,-,-
TGTGCCAGCAGCGATGGCGGTGCGGGGGGCCTGGAGCAGTACTTC,CASSDGGAGGLEQYF,TRBJ2-7,TRBV7-2,TRBD2,-
TGTGCCAGCAGCTTCGGTTGGAGGAATTCACCCCTCCACTTT,CASSFGWRNSPLHF,TRBJ1-6,TRBV7-2,-,-
TGCGCCAGCAGCTTTTTAGGCGGGGACAGGAACACCGGGGAGCTGTTTTTT,CASSFLGGDRNTGELFF,TRBJ2-2,TRBV5-1,-,-
TGCGCCAGCAGCTTAGGGACTAGCGGGGTCAATGAGCAGTTCTTC,CASSLGTSGVNEQFF,TRBJ2-1,TRBV5-1,TRBD2,-
TGTGCCAGCGCTGGAAAAACAGGGAAAGCTTTCTTT,CASAGKTGKAFF,TRBJ1-1,TRBV6-5,-,once
TGTGCCACCAGCAGAGGTGGACAACGTCGCTACAATGAGCAGTTCTTC,CATSRGGQRRYNEQFF,TRBJ2-1,TRBV15,-,-
TGTGCCACCAGCAGAAGGACTAGCGGTTCCTACGAGCAGTACTTC,CATSRRTSGSYEQYF,TRBJ2-7,TRBV15,TRBD2,few
TGTGCCAGCAGCCGCGGGGTGGCTGAAGCTTTCTTT,CASSRGVAEAFF,TRBJ1-1,TRBV6-5,-,-
TGTGCCAGCAGCCAAGATACAGGGGGCGAAGGTGGCAATCAGCCCCAGCATTTT,CASSQDTGGEGGNQPQHF,TRBJ1-5,TRBV4-2,TRBD1,-
TGTGCCAGCATTCTGGACTATTGTTTGGAGCAGTACTTC,CASILDYCLEQYF,TRBJ2-7,TRBV3-1/TRBV3-2,-,-